This T cell receptor beta chain was captured by sequencing in a study of CD8+ T cells in alopecia areata. Specified treatment: oral pan-JAK inhibitor, 5-10 mg twice daily. Extraction of RNA preceded its reverse transcription into cDNA, which served as the sequencing template. TCRdb keeps only in-frame clones here, not all; method: immunoSEQ multiplex PCR. The table has more than 200,000 clones, around 43% seen once. The V end was cut by 4 bases, the J end by 3 bases, with 17 bases between. This CDR3 has 16 amino acids. The study's findings and limits: Many expanded lesional clones persisted during tofacitinib (in both scalp and blood). Having just one nonresponder leaves the connection between baseline CD8+ expansion and response unresolved.

Regarding this clone: Its antigen remains unidentified.

The specimen comprised CD4+ T cells sorted from blood, sampled at approximately week 39, from a patient treated with tofacitinib. The source is a human donor with alopecia areata. The chain links TRBV23-1 to TRBJ2-3; weak D call: TRBD2 (6 bases). TRBV23-1 qualifies as an ORF whose function is uncertain. The CDR3: CASSRGGPGRTDTQYF. The CDR3 DNA sequence: TGCGCCAGCAGTCGAGGAGGGCCGGGGAGGACAGATACGCAGTATTTT.